Shown below are 21 T cell receptor beta chains from a single sample sequenced in a study of T cells in Graves' hyperthyroidism and ophthalmopathy. RNA transcripts yielded amplified TCR beta CDR3 regions. The HTBI primer set drove a first-round RT-PCR of the TCR CDR3. TCRdb re-analysed the multiplex PCR reads in MiXCR, keeping a single row per CDR3 protein. The sample yields 350,000 or so distinct CDR3 sequences, 15% to 20% seen once. Sequenced material: blood. The receptors originated from a woman between 40 and 55 years old with Graves' ophthalmopathy.

This clonotype was picked up many times. The rearrangement links TRBV30 to TRBJ2-7; TRBD2 aligns across 12 bases. Unmatched junction bases numbered 12, after V lost 5 bases and J lost 1 base. The CDR3 is 17 residues long. CDR1 is GTSNPN and CDR2 is SVGIG in the germline V gene (reference sequence). CDR3 in amino acids: CAWGTGTSGPYSYEQYF. Written as DNA, the CDR3 is TGTGCCTGGGGAACTGGGACTAGCGGGCCTTATTCCTACGAGCAGTACTTC.

This clonotype showed up many times. J is TRBJ2-3 and V is TRBV28; TRBD1 might be the D (6 bases). The CDR3 consists of 14 residues. Germline V gene data show CDR1 as MDHEN and CDR2 as SYDVKM. V dropped 2 bases and J dropped 2 bases, with 8 bases sitting between them. As DNA, the CDR3 is TGTGCCAGCAGTTTACAGGGGAACACAGATACGCAGTATTTT. It codes for CASSLQGNTDTQYF.

The rearrangement uses TRBV7-2 and TRBJ1-1; D is undetermined. Germline CDR1 and CDR2: SGHTA and FQGNSA. This CDR3 is built from 15 residues. Trimming removed 5 bases from V and 0 bases from J, with 13 bases in between. Written as DNA, the CDR3 is TGTGCCAGCAGCCGACCGGGAGGACTGAACACTGAAGCTTTCTTT. This gives the protein CASSRPGGLNTEAFF.

This clonotype has only a few counts. The V call is TRBV27, the J call TRBJ2-6; tentative D call: TRBD1 (6 bases). The V and J ends lost 6 bases and 2 bases respectively, with 17 bases between them. The CDR3 contains 17 residues. Germline V gene data show CDR1 as MNHEY and CDR2 as SMNVEV (reference sequence). The DNA of the CDR3 is TGTGCCAGCAGCCCATCACAGGGTCTTACTGGGGCCAACGTCCTGACTTTC. It specifies CASSPSQGLTGANVLTF.

This clonotype came up many times. The chain carries TRBV7-6 and TRBJ2-5, with a possible D match to TRBD2 (6 bases). V was cut by 1 base and J by 9 bases, with 18 bases left in between. CDR1 is SGHVS, CDR2 FNYEAQ, per germline. This CDR3 region has 15 residues. The CDR3 DNA reads TGTGCCAGCAGCTTAGGCGTTAGCGGCCGACAAGCCCAGTACTTC. It specifies CASSLGVSGRQAQYF.

The chain has TRBV27 and TRBJ2-7; 12 bases line up with TRBD2. The V gene's germline CDR1 is MNHEY and CDR2 SMNVEV (reference sequence). With 3 bases clipped from V and 2 bases from J, the junction kept 8 bases outside the gene matches. CDR3 length: 17 amino acids. CDR3 residues: CASSFFRTSGAAYEQYF. CDR3 coding DNA: TGTGCCAGCAGTTTCTTCCGGACTAGCGGGGCCGCCTACGAGCAGTACTTC.

This clonotype was counted at least ten times. The V call is TRBV30, the J call TRBJ1-6, with 8 bases fitting TRBD1. This CDR3 is built from 14 residues. V shed 1 base and J 5 bases; nucleotides not matched to a gene: 1. Per the germline V gene, CDR1 is GTSNPN and CDR2 is SVGIG (reference sequence). The CDR3 region is CAWSGDRHNSPLHF. In DNA, the CDR3 is TGTGCCTGGAGTGGGGACAGGCATAATTCACCCCTCCACTTT.

This clonotype occurred many times. The chain is built from TRBV19 and TRBJ1-5; D is unclear. CDR3 length: 15 amino acids. V shed 3 bases and J shed 2 bases, with 11 bases lying between them. Germline CDR1 is LNHDA and CDR2 is SQIVND (reference sequence). The CDR3 region has the DNA TGTGCCAGTAGTATGGGCACCACGGGCAATCAGCCCCAGCATTTT. This codes for CASSMGTTGNQPQHF. Supplemented by reference TRBV19 and TRBJ1-5, the full variable domain reads DGGITQSPKYLFRKEGQNVTLSCEQNLNHDAMYWYRQDPGQGLRLIYYSQIVNDFQKGDIAEGYSVSREKKESFPLTVTSAQKNPTAFYLCASSMGTTGNQPQHFGDGTRLSIL.

This clonotype showed up many times. V gene TRBV15 combines with J gene TRBJ2-7; 7 nucleotides line up with TRBD1. Germline-derived CDR1 and CDR2 are LNHNV and YYDKDF (reference sequence). The junction had 8 bases not matched to a gene; V was cut back by 3 bases and J by 0 bases. The length of the CDR3 is 16 residues. The CDR3 sequence: CATSSIRDSSSYEQYF. The CDR3 DNA sequence: TGTGCCACCAGCAGCATCCGGGACAGTAGCTCCTACGAGCAGTACTTC.

This sequence joins TRBV28 and TRBJ1-6, with 7 bases lining up with TRBD1. Germline V gene lookup returns CDR1 MDHEN and CDR2 SYDVKM. The ends lost 7 bases at V and 10 bases at J; junction bases unmatched: 16. The CDR3 consists of 16 residues. CDR3 residues: CASTTTSAGGVSPLHF. As DNA, the CDR3 is TGTGCCAGCACCACCACCTCGGCAGGGGGTGTCTCACCCCTCCACTTT.

The chain links TRBV28 to TRBJ2-7, with 7 positions matching TRBD1. CDR1 is MDHEN, CDR2 SYDVKM, per germline. The CDR3 extends over 14 amino acids. Trimming cost V 4 bases and J 2 bases; bases outside gene matches: 5. The CDR3 sequence is CASSSGTDAYEQYF. The CDR3 DNA follows: TGTGCCAGCAGTTCCGGGACAGATGCCTACGAGCAGTACTTC.

This clonotype was detected ten times or more. V is TRBV6-2 or TRBV6-3 and J is TRBJ2-7, with D tentatively TRBD1 (6 bases). Per germline, CDR1 MNHEY and CDR2 SVGEGT. The CDR3 sequence is 15 residues long. V lost 2 bases and J lost 5, with 16 bases in between. CDR3 amino acids: CASSYPTPPGDEQYF. The CDR3 DNA follows: TGTGCCAGCAGTTACCCGACACCCCCAGGGGACGAGCAGTACTTC.

This clonotype was picked up many times. The chain combines TRBV27 with TRBJ2-7, with a tentative D call TRBD1 (5 bases). There are 15 residues in the CDR3. Trimming shortened V by 7 bases and J by 3 bases, and 19 bases separated the two germline ends. In germline, CDR1 is MNHEY, CDR2 SMNVEV (reference sequence). The CDR3 spells CASTRGTTGDYEQYF. CDR3 nucleotides: TGTGCCAGCACCCGAGGCACCACAGGAGACTACGAGCAGTACTTC.

The table lists this clonotype with many counts. The chain recombines TRBV15 with TRBJ2-7, with 8 nucleotides matching TRBD2. The CDR3 totals 14 residues. Germline assignment: CDR1 LNHNV and CDR2 YYDKDF (reference sequence). J was trimmed by 2 bases and V by 4 bases; bases with no gene match: 4. The CDR3 is CATSTTSGTYEQYF. CDR3 bases: TGTGCCACCAGCACAACTAGCGGAACCTACGAGCAGTACTTC.

There are many counts of this clonotype. This chain links TRBV6-2 or TRBV6-3 with TRBJ2-7, with 7 bases that match TRBD2. The CDR3 covers 11 residues. Per germline, CDR1 MNHEY and CDR2 SVGEGT. The V and J ends lost 8 bases and 6 bases, in that order; junction bases with no gene match: 4. The CDR3 reads CASRQRGEQYF. CDR3 nucleotide sequence: TGTGCCAGCCGACAGCGGGGCGAGCAGTACTTC.

This clonotype has ten or more counts. The chain recombines TRBV30 with TRBJ2-7, with TRBD1 matching over 8 bases. The CDR3 consists of 13 residues. In germline, CDR1 is GTSNPN, CDR2 SVGIG (reference sequence). Germline trimming cut 6 bases from V and 2 bases from J; bases unmatched to any gene: 6. The CDR3 spells CACADRGAYEQYF. The DNA for the CDR3 is TGTGCCTGTGCTGACAGGGGAGCCTACGAGCAGTACTTC.

This clonotype showed up many times. This sequence joins TRBV6-5 and TRBJ2-5, with D unresolved. Germline values: CDR1 MNHEY, CDR2 SVGAGI. The V end lost 6 bases, the J end lost 2 bases, and 13 bases lay between the germline ends. CDR3 length equals 14 residues. The CDR3 DNA sequence: TGTGCCAGCAGGCCAAGACTCGAGCAAGAGACCCAGTACTTC. Translation: CASRPRLEQETQYF.

In this sample, this clonotype turned up many times. This chain connects TRBV6-4 to TRBJ2-4, with TRBD2 identical over 13 bases. The CDR3 extends over 14 amino acids. The V and J ends lost 6 bases and 8 bases, in that order; junction bases with no gene match: 4. Germline V lookup: CDR1 MRHNA, CDR2 SNTAGT. CDR3 DNA: TGTGCCAGCAGCGAACTAGCGGGAGGGGACATTCAGTACTTC. Its translation is CASSELAGGDIQYF.

As for this clonotype: With a much larger clone just one base away, this may be a read error. The J gene is TRBJ2-4, the V gene TRBV5-1; 13 nucleotides align to TRBD2. The V gene's germline CDR1 is SGHRS and CDR2 YFSETQ. The CDR3 has 17 amino acids. Here the CDR3 reads CASSLGGLAGVGNIQDF. The DNA of the CDR3 is TGCGCCAGCAGCTTGGGCGGACTAGCGGGAGTAGGGAACATTCAGGACTTC. The complete variable domain, with remaining parts taken from reference TRBV5-1 and TRBJ2-4, reads KAGVTQTPRYLIKTRGQQVTLSCSPISGHRSVSWYQQTPGQGLQFLFEYFSETQRNKGNFPGRFSGRQFSNSRSEMNVSTLELGDSALYLCASSLGGLAGVGNIQDFGAGTRLSVL.

In this sample, this clonotype turned up many times. This chain connects TRBV27 to TRBJ2-7; 8 positions agree with TRBD2. The CDR3 runs 17 residues. CDR1 is MNHEY, CDR2 SMNVEV, per germline (reference sequence). With V trimmed by 4 bases and J by 2 bases, 13 bases remained unmatched. This CDR3 is CASSSDRLARPTYEQYF. The CDR3 DNA reads TGTGCCAGCAGTTCGGACAGACTAGCGCGACCTACCTACGAGCAGTACTTC.

The table lists this clonotype with a few counts. V gene TRBV3-1 combines with J gene TRBJ2-5; D possibly corresponds to TRBD1 (6 bases). The CDR3 extends over 15 amino acids. V lost 2 bases, J lost 2 bases, and 12 bases lay in between. Germline lookup yields CDR1 LGHDT and CDR2 YNNKEL (reference sequence). The CDR3 spells CASSQTAGEQETQYF. CDR3 sequence (DNA): TGTGCCAGCAGCCAAACGGCAGGGGAACAAGAGACCCAGTACTTC.